The 15 T cell receptor beta chains in this list originate from one sample, sequenced in a study of blood T cells in healthy people across ages (dated by TCRdb to the mid-2010s). Libraries came from 5' RACE. The listed sequencing device is Illumina HiSeq 2500. A second PCR of roughly 6 to 12 cycles was performed with a sample-barcoded 5' primer and a J-beta primer mix. In-frame beta chains were kept once TCRdb had trimmed the public reads at Q25 with fastp and called clones with MiXCR. Rows with one shared CDR3 protein collapse into an entry with the most common genes and DNA. Counted in this sample were around 790,000 distinct CDR3 sequences; 40% to 50% of them appeared once. 15% to 25% of the sample rests with the top ten. Sequenced: blood. Receptors originate from a man aged 55 to 70 in good health.

This clonotype showed up just a few times. This chain connects TRBV24-1 to TRBJ2-7; a weak D match, TRBD1 (5 bases). This CDR3 spans 14 amino acids. Trimming pared 3 bases from V and 0 bases from J, leaving 8 bases between. CDR1 and CDR2 from the germline V gene are KGHDR and SFDVKD. DNA of the CDR3: TGTGCCACCAGTGATAGGACACGCTCCTACGAGCAGTACTTC. It codes for CATSDRTRSYEQYF.

This clonotype showed up just once. The rearrangement uses TRBV4-1 and TRBJ2-5, with no clear D. Germline lookup yields CDR1 MGHRA and CDR2 YSYEKL. CDR3 length: 14 residues. Trimming cost V 6 bases and J 0 bases, with 11 bases left between them. In DNA form, the CDR3 reads TGCGCCAGCAGACTTGATACAAACCAAGAGACCCAGTACTTC. It is translated as CASRLDTNQETQYF.

The chain combines TRBV6-6 with TRBJ2-7; TRBD1 matches 10 bases. V shed 2 bases, J shed 4 bases, and the junction held 5 bases outside the gene matches. CDR1 is MNHNY, CDR2 SVGAGI, per germline (reference sequence). The CDR3 consists of 15 residues. CDR3: CASSYPRDRGYEQYF. The CDR3 DNA is TGTGCCAGCAGTTACCCCCGGGACAGGGGTTACGAGCAGTACTTC.

This clonotype was counted a single time. The chain has TRBV5-4 and TRBJ2-1; D may be TRBD1 (6 bases). Near its end, the DNA agrees better with TRBJ2-7, so the J call may be wrong. Germline V gene data show CDR1 as SGHNT and CDR2 as YYREEE (reference sequence). This CDR3 is 14 amino acids long. The CDR3 nucleotides are TGTGCCAGCAGCATCGGACAGAGGCGGTACGAGCAGTACTTC. The encoded protein is CASSIGQRRYEQYF.

The chain couples TRBV6-2 or TRBV6-3 to TRBJ1-4, with 7 bases aligning to TRBD1. The V gene end was trimmed by 2 bases and the J gene end by 5 bases; junction bases not matched to a gene: 8. From germline, CDR1 is MNHEY and CDR2 SVGEGT. This CDR3 is 16 amino acids long. The CDR3 nucleotides are TGTGCCAGCAGTTACCCGACAGGGAGGCAGAATGAAAAACTGTTTTTT. This codes for CASSYPTGRQNEKLFF.

This clonotype came up a few times. The chain carries TRBV2 and TRBJ1-4; D gene uncertain. Trimming cost V 5 bases and J 5 bases, with 12 bases left between them. The CDR3 has 14 amino acids. CDR1 is SNHLY, CDR2 FYNNEI, per germline. This chain's CDR3 is CASSRLQRNEKLFF. DNA for the CDR3: TGTGCCAGCAGTCGACTCCAGAGAAATGAAAAACTGTTTTTT.

This clonotype turned up a few times. The chain employs TRBV29-1 and TRBJ1-5; 7 bases align to TRBD1. The CDR3 has 14 residues. J gave up 0 bases and V 7 bases, and 6 bases lay outside the gene matches. Germline loops: CDR1 SQVTM, CDR2 ANQGSEA. The CDR3 DNA reads as TGCAGCGCCGGGGACAGTTATAGCAATCAGCCCCAGCATTTT. Translating gives CSAGDSYSNQPQHF.

This clonotype occurred a few times. V gene TRBV7-2 combines with J gene TRBJ1-1, with D perhaps matching TRBD1 (6 bases). V dropped 6 bases and J dropped 0 bases, with 11 bases sitting between them. Per germline, CDR1 SGHTA and CDR2 FQGNSA. The CDR3 sequence is 14 residues long. CDR3 nucleotide sequence: TGTGCCAGCAGGATCTCAGGGGTGAACACTGAAGCTTTCTTT. Translated: CASRISGVNTEAFF.

This clonotype was seen only a few times. The chain employs TRBV28 and TRBJ2-6; 7 bases are a match to TRBD1. From germline, CDR1 is MDHEN and CDR2 SYDVKM. V trimming: 6 bases; J trimming: 4 bases; junction bases outside the gene matches: 12. This CDR3 contains 17 residues. CDR3 coding DNA: TGTGCCAGCAGCCAACAGGGGCCCCTCAGAGGGGCCAACGTCCTGACTTTC. As protein: CASSQQGPLRGANVLTF.

On this clonotype: An end of the junction does not agree with germline; a read error may underlie this. This chain connects TRBV7-2 to TRBJ2-1; 11 nucleotides align to TRBD2. This CDR3 contains 17 residues. Germline V gene data show CDR1 as SGHTA and CDR2 as FQGNSA. The CDR3 region is CASSLVFSGGALYEQFF. The CDR3 coding sequence is TGCGCCAGCAGCTTAGTATTTAGCGGGGGGGCGTTATATGAGCAGTTCTTC. Full variable domain (rest looked up from reference TRBV7-2 and TRBJ2-1): GAGVSQSPSNKVTEKGKDVELRCDPISGHTALYWYRQSLGQGLEFLIYFQGNSAPDKSGLPSDRFSAERTGGSVSTLTIQRTQQEDSAVYLCASSLVFSGGALYEQFFGPGTRLTVL.

In its sample, this clonotype was seen a few times. This chain links TRBV6-2 or TRBV6-3 with TRBJ2-7; perhaps TRBD1 as D (5 bases). Trimming cost V 5 bases and J 1 base, with 18 bases left between them. The CDR3 is made up of 16 amino acids. Germline-derived CDR1 and CDR2 are MNHEY and SVGEGT. DNA for the CDR3: TGTGCCAGCAGTACCAACCGCAGGGTAGTATCCTACGAGCAGTACTTC. Translation: CASSTNRRVVSYEQYF.

The chain combines TRBV6-5 with TRBJ2-7; D is unclear. Trimming removed 6 bases from V and 0 bases from J, with 12 bases in between. Germline loops: CDR1 MNHEY, CDR2 SVGAGI. This CDR3 has 14 residues. The CDR3 is CASRAPGLSYEQYF. The CDR3 DNA sequence: TGTGCCAGCAGAGCCCCCGGTCTCTCCTACGAGCAGTACTTC.

This clonotype was seen a handful of times. One end of the junction varies from germline; a read error may be responsible. The rearrangement uses TRBV9 and TRBJ2-5; D may be TRBD1 or TRBD2 (5 bases each). The CDR3 is 16 amino acids. Germline-derived CDR1 and CDR2 are SGDLS and YYNGEE. CDR3 region: CASSETSGPIQGTQYF. The CDR3 DNA follows: TGTGCCAGCAGCGAAACCTCGGGACCAATACAAGGGACCCAGTACTTC.

The rearrangement links TRBV12-3 or TRBV12-4 to TRBJ2-3, with D possibly being TRBD1 (5 bases). V shed 8 bases and J shed 4 bases, with 13 bases lying between them. The CDR3 extends over 13 amino acids. CDR3 region: CASVPVGADTQYF. CDR3 bases: TGTGCCAGCGTCCCGGTAGGGGCAGATACGCAGTATTTT.

J is TRBJ2-2 and V is TRBV7-2, with D perhaps matching TRBD2 (6 bases). CDR1 and CDR2 from the germline V gene are SGHTA and FQGNSA. The CDR3 contains 14 residues. The V end lost 5 bases, the J end lost 7 bases, and 14 bases lay between the germline ends. The CDR3 is CASSPPGGIGELFF. The CDR3 nucleotides read TGTGCCAGCAGCCCCCCGGGCGGGATCGGGGAGCTGTTTTTT.